This TCR beta chain derives from a study of vaccination and CD4 T cells after COVID-19. Study background: Median time from second vaccine dose to sampling was about 70 days (14 to 241). Convalescent patients, a few in number, were sampled at day 14 and days 161 to 241 post-vaccination.

This clonotype was detected a few times. Each CDR3 protein is one row after TCRdb ran MiXCR on the PCR reads. The sample yields about 39,000 distinct CDR3 sequences, around 35% seen once. Time point meaning: late sampling 161 to 241 days after vaccination in a few convalescent patients. The CDR3 sequence is 13 residues long. The germline gives CDR1 DFQATT, CDR2 SNEGSKA (reference sequence). V was clipped by 4 bases and J by 1 base, with 10 bases between them. The V and J genes are TRBV20-1 and TRBJ1-1; the D is unclear. This sequence originates from a human donor who had recovered from COVID-19. Source: CD4+ T cells from blood, taken about 7 months after SARS-CoV-2 vaccination. CDR3 DNA sequence: TGCAGTGCTAATAGAATGCCGAACACTGAAGCTTTCTTT. This codes for CSANRMPNTEAFF.